These 30 T cell receptor beta chains were sequenced from one sample in a study of T cells in localized non-small cell lung cancer. The repertoire was sequenced with immunoSEQ multiplex PCR; TCRdb's copy has only in-frame clones and lacks some. The sample has over 45,000 clones; approximately 77% are singletons. The specimen was peripheral blood, collected before any cancer treatment. Receptors originate from a man aged 40-75 years with stage I squamous cell lung carcinoma.

The chain employs TRBV30 and TRBJ1-5, with D perhaps TRBD1 (6 bases). CDR3 length: 14 residues. Germline loops: CDR1 GTSNPN, CDR2 SVGIG (reference sequence). V lost 3 bases and J lost 1, with 10 bases in between. CDR3 nucleotides: TGTGCCTGGAGGACACAGGGAAGCAATCAGCCCCAGCATTTT. Its translation: CAWRTQGSNQPQHF.

The CDR3 nucleotides are TGTGCCATCAGTCCTGACAGGGGACGGCAGCCCCAGCATTTT. Its translation is CAISPDRGRQPQHF. The chain has TRBV10-3 and TRBJ1-5, with TRBD1 matching over 8 bases. The CDR3 runs 14 residues. CDR1 and CDR2 (germline): ENHRY, SYGVKD. With 5 bases clipped from V and 7 bases from J, the junction kept 7 bases outside the gene matches.

This chain joins TRBV6-1 and TRBJ2-1, with D perhaps TRBD1 (6 bases). Trimming shortened V by 4 bases and J by 5 bases, and 12 bases separated the two germline ends. The CDR3 sequence is 14 residues long. In germline, CDR1 is MNHNS, CDR2 SASEGT. This CDR3 reads CASSVTGTHNEQFF. CDR3 coding DNA: TGTGCCAGCAGTGTTACCGGGACACACAATGAGCAGTTCTTC.

The chain uses TRBV5-5 and TRBJ1-4; D unresolved. Between the trimmed V and J ends, which lost 4 bases and 3 bases, there was a span of 16 bases. This CDR3 has 16 amino acids. CDR1 and CDR2 from the germline V gene are SGHKS and YYEKEE (reference sequence). The CDR3 loop is CASSRNTASSNEKLFF. Written as DNA, the CDR3 is TGTGCCAGCAGCCGGAATACAGCGTCTTCTAATGAAAAACTGTTTTTT.

V is TRBV30 and J is TRBJ1-3; no clear D. Trimming removed 2 bases from V and 2 bases from J, with 7 bases in between. Per germline, CDR1 GTSNPN and CDR2 SVGIG (reference sequence). There are 13 residues in the CDR3. The CDR3, as DNA: TGTGCCTGGAGTATGACGGCTGGAAACACCATATATTTT. It specifies CAWSMTAGNTIYF.

This clone was recorded only once. CDR3 bases: TGTGCCAGCAGTACTAGCGGGGGGGCCCCCGGGGAGCTGTTTTTT. This translates into CASSTSGGAPGELFF. The chain is built from TRBV6-5 and TRBJ2-2; TRBD2 agrees at 13 bases. J lost 6 bases, V lost 5 bases, and 3 bases had no gene match. This CDR3 spans 15 amino acids. Germline CDR1 and CDR2: MNHEY and SVGAGI.

The chain joins TRBV29-1 to TRBJ2-7, with D possibly TRBD1 on 6 matching bases. In germline, CDR1 is SQVTM, CDR2 ANQGSEA. Trimming left V 4 bases short and J 1 base short, with 20 bases between. The CDR3 spans 16 residues. CDR3 DNA sequence: TGCAGCGTTGGTGGTCTCCAGGGGTACGTGTCCTACGAGCAGTACTTC. Amino acids: CSVGGLQGYVSYEQYF.

This clone was detected only a few times. V is TRBV7-9 and J is TRBJ1-2; 9 bases map to TRBD1. The germline CDR1 and CDR2 sequences are SEHNR and FQNEAQ (reference sequence). The J segment lost 6 bases and the V segment lost 5 bases, leaving 4 bases of the junction unmatched. The CDR3 spans 13 residues. The DNA for the CDR3 is TGTGCCAGCAGCCCCCGGACAGGGGATGGCTACACCTTC. Protein sequence: CASSPRTGDGYTF.

The chain carries TRBV6-1 and TRBJ1-3; no definite D call. V was cut by 10 bases and J by 0 bases, with 10 bases left in between. Germline V CDR1 and CDR2: MNHNS, SASEGT. The CDR3 totals 13 residues. The CDR3 DNA follows: TGTGCCACCAACCCCTTCTCTGGAAACACCATATATTTT. As protein: CATNPFSGNTIYF.

The chain combines TRBV10-3 with TRBJ2-1; no reliable D call. The CDR3 is 13 residues long. CDR1 and CDR2 (germline): ENHRY, SYGVKD. V was clipped by 4 bases and J by 1 base, with 5 bases between them. CDR3 residues: CAISVESYNEQFF. DNA for the CDR3: TGTGCCATCAGTGTGGAATCCTACAATGAGCAGTTCTTC.

In its sample, this clone was seen a few times. The chain couples TRBV29-1 to TRBJ1-1, with D possibly being TRBD1 (6 bases). V gave up 5 bases and J gave up 10 bases, with 17 bases separating them. CDR3 length: 12 residues. CDR1 is SQVTM and CDR2 is ANQGSEA in the germline V gene. For the CDR3, the DNA is TGCAGCGTTACAGGGCGAGAGGGGAGAGCTTTCTTT. Its translation: CSVTGREGRAFF.

This clone was recorded a few times. The rearrangement uses TRBV4-3 and TRBJ2-7; D is unresolved. V gave up 4 bases and J gave up 4 bases, with 11 bases separating them. Germline-derived CDR1 and CDR2 are LGHNA and YSLEER. The CDR3 extends over 13 amino acids. This CDR3 reads CASSLSFLYEQYF. DNA for the CDR3: TGCGCCAGCAGCCTCTCGTTTTTATACGAGCAGTACTTC.

V usage is TRBV10-3 and J usage is TRBJ2-1; possible D gene TRBD2, 5 bases. Per the germline V gene, CDR1 is ENHRY and CDR2 is SYGVKD. V shed 3 bases and J shed 6 bases, with 9 bases lying between them. This CDR3 is 13 amino acids long. The DNA for the CDR3 is TGTGCCATCAGTGACTCGGGGTCCAATGAGCAGTTCTTC. Amino acid sequence: CAISDSGSNEQFF.

The chain employs TRBV6-6 and TRBJ2-1; tentative D call: TRBD2 (6 bases). V shed 4 bases and J shed 6 bases, with 10 bases lying between them. The germline gives CDR1 MNHNY, CDR2 SVGAGI (reference sequence). CDR3 length: 13 amino acids. The CDR3 loop is CASSLAGGNEQFF. CDR3 DNA sequence: TGTGCCAGCAGTTTGGCCGGGGGCAATGAGCAGTTCTTC.

This sequence joins TRBV5-1 and TRBJ2-7, with TRBD2 matching 7 bases. Trimming removed 0 bases from V and 10 bases from J; junction bases left unmatched: 13. CDR3 size: 15 residues. Germline-derived CDR1 and CDR2 are SGHRS and YFSETQ. The CDR3 DNA follows: TGCGCCAGCAGCTTGGACCTAGCGGCCGTACGGGGACAGTACTTC. Its protein product is CASSLDLAAVRGQYF.

The chain has TRBV7-9 and TRBJ1-6; 8 bases are shared with TRBD1. Germline V gives CDR1 SEHNR, CDR2 FQNEAQ (reference sequence). V was pared by 3 bases and J by 7 bases, with 5 bases of the junction left unmatched. The CDR3 is made up of 15 amino acids. CDR3: CASSLTTGENSPLHF. As DNA, the CDR3 is TGTGCCAGCAGCTTGACGACAGGGGAAAATTCACCCCTCCACTTT. Variable domain in full (rest from reference TRBV7-9 and TRBJ1-6): DTGVSQNPRHKITKRGQNVTFRCDPISEHNRLYWYRQTLGQGPEFLTYFQNEAQLEKSRLLSDRFSAERPKGSFSTLEIQRTEQGDSAMYLCASSLTTGENSPLHFGNGTRLTVT.

This rearrangement joins TRBV28 to TRBJ1-1; D is ambiguous. V dropped 10 bases and J dropped 4 bases, with 13 bases sitting between them. From germline, CDR1 is MDHEN and CDR2 SYDVKM. This CDR3 contains 12 residues. The CDR3 reads CAIRRAPTEAFF. Written as DNA, the CDR3 is TGTGCCATTCGGAGGGCGCCCACTGAAGCTTTCTTT.

The chain employs TRBV7-9 and TRBJ1-4; D uncertain. V was pared by 1 base and J by 8 bases, with 2 bases between. The CDR3 sequence is 11 residues long. The germline gives CDR1 SEHNR, CDR2 FQNEAQ (reference sequence). CDR3 loop: CASSLDEKLFF. The CDR3 bases are TGTGCCAGCAGCTTAGACGAAAAACTGTTTTTT.

J is TRBJ1-1 and V is TRBV4-1; weak D call: TRBD1 (6 bases). The length of the CDR3 is 18 residues. V lost 2 bases and J 1 base, leaving 20 bases between the germline ends. CDR1 is MGHRA, CDR2 YSYEKL, per germline. The DNA for the CDR3 is TGCGCCAGCAGCCAACCCACCGGATGGGGGGCTGGGAACACTGAAGCTTTCTTT. As protein: CASSQPTGWGAGNTEAFF.

This sequence joins TRBV4-1 and TRBJ1-2; D call uncertain. Trimming stripped 3 bases from V and 6 bases from J, with 8 bases between. The CDR3 is 12 residues long. Germline lookup yields CDR1 MGHRA and CDR2 YSYEKL. CDR3 nucleotide sequence: TGCGCCAGCAGCCAGGGGAACAATGGCTACACCTTC. Its protein is CASSQGNNGYTF.

The chain joins TRBV5-1 to TRBJ2-3; the match to TRBD2 covers 9 bases. This CDR3 contains 15 residues. The V gene end was trimmed by 0 bases and the J gene end by 7 bases; junction bases not matched to a gene: 6. Germline V lookup: CDR1 SGHRS, CDR2 YFSETQ. The CDR3 region has the DNA TGCGCCAGCAGCTTGGATTCTAGCGGGGCCAATACGCAGTATTTT. It encodes CASSLDSSGANTQYF.

This sequence joins TRBV7-8 and TRBJ1-5; D is perhaps TRBD1 (5 bases). V lost 5 bases to trimming and J lost 3 bases, with 14 bases between them. The CDR3 sequence is 15 residues long. Germline CDR1 SGHVS, CDR2 FQNEAQ. In DNA, the CDR3 is TGTGCCAGCAGCCACCGCGGGACTCCCAATCAGCCCCAGCATTTT. It encodes CASSHRGTPNQPQHF.

The rearrangement joins TRBV9 to TRBJ2-5; TRBD2 agrees at 10 bases. CDR3 size: 15 residues. V trimming: 1 base; J trimming: 1 base; junction bases outside the gene matches: 1. The germline gives CDR1 SGDLS, CDR2 YYNGEE. Here the CDR3 DNA reads TGTGCCAGCAGCGTACCTAGCGGGGGCCAAGAGACCCAGTACTTC. Translating it yields CASSVPSGGQETQYF.

This chain uses TRBV18 with TRBJ2-2; 7 bases match TRBD1. The V gene end was trimmed by 5 bases and the J gene end by 4 bases; junction bases not matched to a gene: 4. CDR3 size: 14 residues. CDR1 is KGHSH and CDR2 is LQKENI in the germline V gene. The CDR3 protein is CASSTGTVTGELFF. The CDR3 DNA sequence: TGTGCCAGCTCAACCGGGACAGTCACCGGGGAGCTGTTTTTT.

V usage is TRBV4-1 and J usage is TRBJ1-2; D is ambiguous. This CDR3 is built from 15 residues. V shed 1 base and J shed 4 bases, with 13 bases lying between them. CDR1 is MGHRA and CDR2 is YSYEKL in the germline V gene. The CDR3 sequence is CASSQAPGSLYGYTF. CDR3 bases: TGCGCCAGCAGCCAAGCCCCAGGATCTCTCTATGGCTACACCTTC.

The chain employs TRBV5-1 and TRBJ2-3; D gene unclear. Germline V CDR1 and CDR2: SGHRS, YFSETQ. The CDR3 spans 13 residues. V gave up 4 bases and J gave up 3 bases, with 9 bases separating them. The CDR3 region is CASSRVLTDTQYF. CDR3 DNA sequence: TGCGCCAGCAGCAGGGTCCTTACAGATACGCAGTATTTT.

The V and J genes are TRBV5-6 and TRBJ2-2; possibly TRBD2 for D (6 bases). The CDR3 runs to 13 residues. Germline V CDR1 and CDR2: SGHDT, YYEEEE. The germline V and J ends were trimmed by 4 bases and 6 bases, with 10 bases remaining between them. The CDR3 coding sequence is TGTGCCAGCAGCCCCGGGACTCCCGGGGAGCTGTTTTTT. Residues: CASSPGTPGELFF.

This chain links TRBV5-1 with TRBJ1-1, with 7 bases that match TRBD1. This CDR3 spans 14 amino acids. V lost 7 bases and J lost 4; bases outside the gene matches: 10. CDR1 is SGHRS, CDR2 YFSETQ, per germline. The CDR3 loop is CASRGDSGATEAFF. Here the CDR3 DNA reads TGCGCCAGCCGAGGGGACAGTGGGGCCACTGAAGCTTTCTTT.

The V call is TRBV19, the J call TRBJ2-2; D remains ambiguous. Trimming cost V 7 bases and J 3 bases, with 18 bases left between them. This CDR3 region has 16 residues. The germline CDR1 and CDR2 sequences are LNHDA and SQIVND (reference sequence). CDR3 residues: CASKETSGEHTGELFF. CDR3 coding DNA: TGTGCCAGTAAAGAGACTTCAGGCGAACACACCGGGGAGCTGTTTTTT.

J is TRBJ1-6 and V is TRBV28, with D hard to call. The CDR3 sequence is 12 residues long. The germline V gene has CDR1 MDHEN and CDR2 SYDVKM. DNA of the CDR3: TGTGCACACGGGTACCAAAATTCACCCCTCCACTTT. As protein: CAHGYQNSPLHF.